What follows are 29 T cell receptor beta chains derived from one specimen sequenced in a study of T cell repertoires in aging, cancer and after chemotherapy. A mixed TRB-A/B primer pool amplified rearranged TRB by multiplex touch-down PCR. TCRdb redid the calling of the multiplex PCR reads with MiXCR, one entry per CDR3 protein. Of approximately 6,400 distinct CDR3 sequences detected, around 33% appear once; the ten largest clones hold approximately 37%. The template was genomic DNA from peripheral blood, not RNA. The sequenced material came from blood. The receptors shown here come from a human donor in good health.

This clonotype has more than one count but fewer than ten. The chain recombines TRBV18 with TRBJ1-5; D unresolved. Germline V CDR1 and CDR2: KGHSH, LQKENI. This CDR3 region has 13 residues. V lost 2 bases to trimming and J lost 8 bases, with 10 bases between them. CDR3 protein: CASSPGLSEPQHF. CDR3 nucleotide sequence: TGTGCCAGCTCACCAGGGTTAAGCGAGCCCCAGCATTTT.

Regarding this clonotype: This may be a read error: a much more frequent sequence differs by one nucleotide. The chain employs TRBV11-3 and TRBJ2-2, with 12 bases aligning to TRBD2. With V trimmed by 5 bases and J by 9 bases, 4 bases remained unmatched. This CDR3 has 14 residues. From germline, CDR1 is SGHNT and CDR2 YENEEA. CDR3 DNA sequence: TGTGCCAGCAGCCCTAGCGGGGGGGCCTGGGAGCTGTTTTTT. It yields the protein CASSPSGGAWELFF. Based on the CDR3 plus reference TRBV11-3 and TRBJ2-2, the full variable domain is EAGVVQSPRYKIIEKKQPVAFWCNPISGHNTLYWYLQNLGQGPELLIRYENEEAVDDSQLPKDRFSAERLKGVDSTLKIQPAELGDSAVYLCASSPSGGAWELFFGEGSRLTVL.

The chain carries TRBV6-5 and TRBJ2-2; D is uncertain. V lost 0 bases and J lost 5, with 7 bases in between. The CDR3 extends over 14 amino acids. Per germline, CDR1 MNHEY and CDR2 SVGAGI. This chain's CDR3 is CASSYSQRTGELFF. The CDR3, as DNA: TGTGCCAGCAGTTACTCTCAACGGACCGGGGAGCTGTTTTTT.

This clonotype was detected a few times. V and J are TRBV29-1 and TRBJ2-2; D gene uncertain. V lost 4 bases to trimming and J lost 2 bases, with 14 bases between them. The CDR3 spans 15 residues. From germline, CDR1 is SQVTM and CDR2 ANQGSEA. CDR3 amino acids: CSVAAKSFNTGELFF. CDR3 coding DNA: TGCAGCGTTGCCGCAAAGTCCTTTAACACCGGGGAGCTGTTTTTT.

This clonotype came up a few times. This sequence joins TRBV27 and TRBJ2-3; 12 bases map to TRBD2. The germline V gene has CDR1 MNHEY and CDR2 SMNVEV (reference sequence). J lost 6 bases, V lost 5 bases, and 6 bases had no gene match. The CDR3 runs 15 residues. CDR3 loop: CASSPLAGGTDTQYF. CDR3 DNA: TGTGCCAGCAGTCCCCTAGCGGGAGGGACCGATACGCAGTATTTT.

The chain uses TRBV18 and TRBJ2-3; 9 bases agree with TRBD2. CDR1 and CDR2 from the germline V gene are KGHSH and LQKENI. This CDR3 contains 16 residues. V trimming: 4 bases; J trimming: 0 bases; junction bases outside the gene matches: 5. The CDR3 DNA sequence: TGTGCCAGCTCACTTCTAGCGGGAATAAGCACAGATACGCAGTATTTT. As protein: CASSLLAGISTDTQYF.

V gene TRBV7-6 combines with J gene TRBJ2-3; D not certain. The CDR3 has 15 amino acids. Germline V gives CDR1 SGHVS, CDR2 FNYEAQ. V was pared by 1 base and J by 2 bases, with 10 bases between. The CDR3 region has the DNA TGTGCCAGCAGCTTAGGTGGCAGTCCCACAGATACGCAGTATTTT. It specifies CASSLGGSPTDTQYF.

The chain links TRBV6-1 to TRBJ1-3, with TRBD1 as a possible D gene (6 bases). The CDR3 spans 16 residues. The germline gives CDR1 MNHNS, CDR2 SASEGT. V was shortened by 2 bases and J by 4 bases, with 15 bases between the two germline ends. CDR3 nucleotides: TGTGCCAGCAGTGAATTCCGGCAGGGGAGAGGAAACACCATATATTTT. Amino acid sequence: CASSEFRQGRGNTIYF.

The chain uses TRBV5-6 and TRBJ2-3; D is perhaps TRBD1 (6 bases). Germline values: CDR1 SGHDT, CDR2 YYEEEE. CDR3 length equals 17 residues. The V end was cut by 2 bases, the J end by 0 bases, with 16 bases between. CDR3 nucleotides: TGTGCCAGCAGCTTCTCGAAAGGACAGACTAGCACAGATACGCAGTATTTT. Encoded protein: CASSFSKGQTSTDTQYF.

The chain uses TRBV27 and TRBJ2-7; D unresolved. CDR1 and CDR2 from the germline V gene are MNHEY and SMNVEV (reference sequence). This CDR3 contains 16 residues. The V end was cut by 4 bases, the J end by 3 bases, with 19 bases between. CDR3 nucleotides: TGTGCCAGCAGTTCAGGCGGCGGTGGGATCGACTACGAGCAGTACTTC. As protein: CASSSGGGGIDYEQYF.

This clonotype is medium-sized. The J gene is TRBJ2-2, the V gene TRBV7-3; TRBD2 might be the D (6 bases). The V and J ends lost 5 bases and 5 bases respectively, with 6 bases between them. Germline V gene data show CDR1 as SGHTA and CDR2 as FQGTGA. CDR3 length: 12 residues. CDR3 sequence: CASSGGTGELFF. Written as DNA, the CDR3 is TGTGCCAGCAGCGGGGGGACCGGGGAGCTGTTTTTT.

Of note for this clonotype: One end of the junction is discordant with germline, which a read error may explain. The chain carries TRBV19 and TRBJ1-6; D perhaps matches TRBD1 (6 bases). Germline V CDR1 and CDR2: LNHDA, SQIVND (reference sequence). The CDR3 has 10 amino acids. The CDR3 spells CASRGGRRYF. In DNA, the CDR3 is TGTGCCAGTCGAGGGGGAAGGAGGTACTTT.

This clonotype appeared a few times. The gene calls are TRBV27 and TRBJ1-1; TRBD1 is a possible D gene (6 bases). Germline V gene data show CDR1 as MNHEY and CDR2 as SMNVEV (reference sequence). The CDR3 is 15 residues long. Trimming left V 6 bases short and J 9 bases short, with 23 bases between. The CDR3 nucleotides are TGTGCCAGCAGCATCGGTGGGGAGGGGGGATTTAAAGCTTTCTTT. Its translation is CASSIGGEGGFKAFF.

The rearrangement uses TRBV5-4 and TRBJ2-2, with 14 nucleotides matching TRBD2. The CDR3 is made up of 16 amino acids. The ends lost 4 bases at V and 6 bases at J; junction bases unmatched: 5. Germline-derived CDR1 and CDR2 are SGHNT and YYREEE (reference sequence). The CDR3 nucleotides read TGTGCCAGCAGCCTCTCGACTAGCGGGAGGGCCGGGGAGCTGTTTTTT. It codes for CASSLSTSGRAGELFF.

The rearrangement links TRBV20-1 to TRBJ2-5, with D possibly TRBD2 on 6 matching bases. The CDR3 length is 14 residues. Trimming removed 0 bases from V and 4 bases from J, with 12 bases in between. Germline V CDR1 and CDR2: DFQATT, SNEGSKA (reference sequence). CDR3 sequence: CSARDYGGTETQYF. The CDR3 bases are TGCAGTGCTAGAGATTATGGGGGGACAGAGACCCAGTACTTC.

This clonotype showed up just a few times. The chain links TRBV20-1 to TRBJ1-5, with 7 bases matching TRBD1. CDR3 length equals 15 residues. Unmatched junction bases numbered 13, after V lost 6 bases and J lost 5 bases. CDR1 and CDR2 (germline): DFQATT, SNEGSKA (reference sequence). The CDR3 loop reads CSARAPGGKHQPQHF. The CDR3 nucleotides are TGCAGTGCAAGGGCACCAGGGGGTAAACATCAGCCCCAGCATTTT.

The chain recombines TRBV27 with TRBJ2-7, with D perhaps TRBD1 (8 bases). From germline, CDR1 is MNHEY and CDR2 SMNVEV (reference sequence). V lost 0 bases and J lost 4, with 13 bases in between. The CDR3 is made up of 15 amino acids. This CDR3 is CASSLSTGGDYEQYF. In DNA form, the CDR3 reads TGTGCCAGCAGTTTATCTACAGGGGGGGATTACGAGCAGTACTTC.

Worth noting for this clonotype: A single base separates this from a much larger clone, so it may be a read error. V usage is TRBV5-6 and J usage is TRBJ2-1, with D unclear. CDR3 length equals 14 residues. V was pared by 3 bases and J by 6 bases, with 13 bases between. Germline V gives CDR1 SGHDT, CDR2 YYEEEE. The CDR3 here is CASSYNRESNEQFF. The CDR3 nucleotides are TGTGCCAGCAGCTACAATAGGGAATCCAATGAGCAGTTCTTC.

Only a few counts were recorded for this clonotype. Here the CDR3 reads CASSERGYNSPLHF. The CDR3 DNA reads TGTGCCAGCAGCGAGCGGGGTTATAATTCACCCCTCCACTTT. J is TRBJ1-6 and V is TRBV27; D unclear. Germline V gene lookup returns CDR1 MNHEY and CDR2 SMNVEV (reference sequence). The CDR3 contains 14 residues. V lost 6 bases and J 4 bases, leaving 10 bases between the germline ends.

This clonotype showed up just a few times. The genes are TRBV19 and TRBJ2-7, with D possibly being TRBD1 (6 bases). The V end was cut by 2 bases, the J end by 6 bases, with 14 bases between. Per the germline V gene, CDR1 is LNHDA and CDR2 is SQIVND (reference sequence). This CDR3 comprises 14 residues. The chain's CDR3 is CASSIRGKETEQYF. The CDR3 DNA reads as TGTGCCAGTAGTATAAGGGGGAAGGAGACCGAGCAGTACTTC. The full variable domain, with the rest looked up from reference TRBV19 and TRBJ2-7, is DGGITQSPKYLFRKEGQNVTLSCEQNLNHDAMYWYRQDPGQGLRLIYYSQIVNDFQKGDIAEGYSVSREKKESFPLTVTSAQKNPTAFYLCASSIRGKETEQYFGPGTRLTVT.

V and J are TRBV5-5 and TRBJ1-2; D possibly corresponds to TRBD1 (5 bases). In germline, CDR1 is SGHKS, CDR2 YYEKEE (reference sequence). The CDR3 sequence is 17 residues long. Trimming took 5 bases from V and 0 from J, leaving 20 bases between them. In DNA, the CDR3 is TGTGCCAGCAGTTTAGTGGACAAGGTCCCTCCTAACTATGGCTACACCTTC. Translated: CASSLVDKVPPNYGYTF. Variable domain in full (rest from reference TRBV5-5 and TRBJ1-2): DAGVTQSPTHLIKTRGQQVTLRCSPISGHKSVSWYQQVLGQGPQFIFQYYEKEERGRGNFPDRFSARQFPNYSSELNVNALLLGDSALYLCASSLVDKVPPNYGYTFGSGTRLTVV.

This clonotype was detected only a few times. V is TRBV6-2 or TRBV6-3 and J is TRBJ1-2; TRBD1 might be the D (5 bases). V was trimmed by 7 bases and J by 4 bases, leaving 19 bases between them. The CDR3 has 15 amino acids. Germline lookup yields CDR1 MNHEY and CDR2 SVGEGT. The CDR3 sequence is CASTPGGGNFYGYTF. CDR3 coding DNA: TGTGCCAGCACCCCCGGGGGGGGTAACTTCTATGGCTACACCTTC.

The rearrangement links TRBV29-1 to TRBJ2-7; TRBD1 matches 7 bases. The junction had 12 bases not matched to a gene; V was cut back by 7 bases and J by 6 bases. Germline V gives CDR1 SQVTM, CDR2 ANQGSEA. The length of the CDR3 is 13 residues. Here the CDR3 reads CSAGTGEGSEQYF. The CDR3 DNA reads TGCAGCGCCGGAACAGGGGAAGGATCCGAGCAGTACTTC.

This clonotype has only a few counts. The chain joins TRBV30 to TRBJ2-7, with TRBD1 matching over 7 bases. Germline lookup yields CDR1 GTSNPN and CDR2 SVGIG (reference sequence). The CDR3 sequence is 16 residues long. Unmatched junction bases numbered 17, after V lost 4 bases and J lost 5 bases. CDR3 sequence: CAWIPAGGATGHEQYF. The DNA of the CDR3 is TGTGCCTGGATCCCTGCAGGGGGAGCGACTGGCCACGAGCAGTACTTC. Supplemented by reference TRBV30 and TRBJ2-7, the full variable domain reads SQTIHQWPATLVQPVGSPLSLECTVEGTSNPNLYWYRQAAGRGLQLLFYSVGIGQISSEVPQNLSASRPQDRQFILSSKKLLLSDSGFYLCAWIPAGGATGHEQYFGPGTRLTVT.

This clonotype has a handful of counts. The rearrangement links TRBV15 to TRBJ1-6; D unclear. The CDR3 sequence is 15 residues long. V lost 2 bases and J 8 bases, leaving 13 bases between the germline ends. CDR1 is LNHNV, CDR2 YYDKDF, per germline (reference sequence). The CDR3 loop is CATSRPLFADSPLHF. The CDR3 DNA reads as TGTGCCACCAGCAGACCCCTTTTCGCGGATTCACCCCTCCACTTT. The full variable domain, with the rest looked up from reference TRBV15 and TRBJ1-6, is DAMVIQNPRYQVTQFGKPVTLSCSQTLNHNVMYWYQQKSSQAPKLLFHYYDKDFNNEADTPDNFQSRRPNTSFCFLDIRSPGLGDTAMYLCATSRPLFADSPLHFGNGTRLTVT.

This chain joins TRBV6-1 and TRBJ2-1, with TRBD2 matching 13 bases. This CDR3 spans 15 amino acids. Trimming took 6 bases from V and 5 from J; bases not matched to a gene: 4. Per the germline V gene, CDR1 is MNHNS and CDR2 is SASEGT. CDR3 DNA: TGTGCCAGCAGACGGACTAGCGGGGGCCACAATGAGCAGTTCTTC. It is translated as CASRRTSGGHNEQFF.

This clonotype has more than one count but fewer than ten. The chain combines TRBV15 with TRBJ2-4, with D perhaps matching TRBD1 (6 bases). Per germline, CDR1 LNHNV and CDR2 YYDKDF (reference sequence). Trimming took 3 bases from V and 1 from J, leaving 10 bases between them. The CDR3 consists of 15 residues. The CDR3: CATSSSQGAKNIQYF. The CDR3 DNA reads TGTGCCACCAGCAGTTCTCAGGGGGCCAAAAACATTCAGTACTTC.

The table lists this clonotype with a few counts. The CDR3 loop reads CASSFSTHRTGNEQFF. CDR3 DNA: TGTGCCAGCAGCTTTTCGACACACAGGACAGGCAATGAGCAGTTCTTC. The chain is built from TRBV5-6 and TRBJ2-1; 7 bases fit TRBD1. Germline loops: CDR1 SGHDT, CDR2 YYEEEE. J gave up 6 bases and V 2 bases, and 11 bases lay outside the gene matches. The CDR3 is made up of 16 amino acids. The full variable domain, in which reference TRBV5-6 and TRBJ2-1 provide the parts outside the CDR3, is DAGVTQSPTHLIKTRGQQVTLRCSPKSGHDTVSWYQQALGQGPQFIFQYYEEEERQRGNFPDRFSGHQFPNYSSELNVNALLLGDSALYLCASSFSTHRTGNEQFFGPGTRLTVL.

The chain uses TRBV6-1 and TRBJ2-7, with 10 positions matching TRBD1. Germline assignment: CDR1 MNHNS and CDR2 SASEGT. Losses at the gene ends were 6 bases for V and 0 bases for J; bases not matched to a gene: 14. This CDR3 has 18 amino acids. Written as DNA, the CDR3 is TGTGCCAGCAGGGCCGGGACAGGGGTCGCAAAATGCTCCTACGAGCAGTACTTC. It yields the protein CASRAGTGVAKCSYEQYF.